The rows below give T cell receptor beta chains drawn from one sample of a study of T cells after yellow fever vaccination. MiXCR was run by TCRdb on the 5' RACE reads, yielding one entry per CDR3 protein. The sample has 110,000 to 150,000 distinct CDR3 sequences, around 6.3% seen once. Sequenced material: CD4+ T cells sorted from PBMCs, taken 10 days after the yellow fever booster vaccination. These receptors were obtained from a man aged 25-45 years who received the YFV17D yellow fever vaccine. Each CDR3 is given with its conserved first and last residue. Fields, in order: D gene, J gene, V gene, clone size, CDR3 DNA, CDR3 protein. A D gene is named only where the DNA matches it firmly. Size is stated for part of the rows, as once, few or many counts, or as a class when the clone is expanded.

TRBD2,TRBJ2-7,TRBV2,many,TGTGCCAGCAGTGGGGCTAGCGGGAGCTACGAGCAGTACTTC,CASSGASGSYEQYF
NA,TRBJ2-5,TRBV12-3/TRBV12-4,many,TGTGCCAGCAGCCCTGGACGGAAAGAGACCCAGTACTTC,CASSPGRKETQYF
TRBD2,TRBJ2-5,TRBV7-2,NA,TGTGCCAGCAGCATCCTAGCGGGAGTCGGGGAGACCCAGTACTTC,CASSILAGVGETQYF
NA,TRBJ2-1,TRBV11-2,many,TGTGCCAGCAGCTTAGGAGGTAGCGGCTTGAGCTCCTACAATGAGCAGTTCTTC,CASSLGGSGLSSYNEQFF
TRBD1,TRBJ1-1,TRBV7-2,many,TGTGCCAGCATGGGACAGGCAAACACTGAAGCTTTCTTT,CASMGQANTEAFF
NA,TRBJ1-2,TRBV5-1,many,TGCGCCAGCAGTTTGACGGAGCTTTCTAACTATGGCTACACCTTC,CASSLTELSNYGYTF
TRBD2,TRBJ2-1,TRBV24-1,many,TGTGCCACCAGTGATGGGCTAGCGGGGAACAATGAGCAGTTCTTC,CATSDGLAGNNEQFF
NA,TRBJ2-2,TRBV29-1,NA,TGCAGCGTTCGTTGCGGGGCCTCGAACACCGGGGAGCTGTTTTTT,CSVRCGASNTGELFF
NA,TRBJ2-5,TRBV7-2,many,TGTGCCAGCAGCCGTAGAGGATACCAAGAGACCCAGTACTTC,CASSRRGYQETQYF
NA,TRBJ2-2,TRBV7-9,many,TGTGCCAGCAGTTGGGAAAACGGGGAGCTGTTTTTT,CASSWENGELFF
NA,TRBJ2-3,TRBV20-1,many,TGCAGTGCGCCAGGCCCCGTGTCGGGGAGCACAGATACGCAGTATTTT,CSAPGPVSGSTDTQYF
TRBD2,TRBJ2-1,TRBV12-3/TRBV12-4,many,TGTGCCAGCACAGAAGCGGGAGGGCACCGGGCGCAGTTCTTC,CASTEAGGHRAQFF
TRBD2,TRBJ2-5,TRBV19,many,TGTGCCAGTAGTTTTGGGACTAGAGCAGAGACCCAGTACTTC,CASSFGTRAETQYF
NA,TRBJ1-2,TRBV20-1,many,TGCAGTGCTAGAGTAAAGGGGGGGGACTATGGCTACACCTTC,CSARVKGGDYGYTF
NA,TRBJ2-1,TRBV7-2,many,TGTGCCAGCAGCTTTAGAAGGGCTTACAATGAGCAGTTCTTC,CASSFRRAYNEQFF
NA,TRBJ1-1,TRBV9,many,TGTGCCAGCAGCGCAGAGGGGGGAAACACTGAAGCTTTCTTT,CASSAEGGNTEAFF
NA,TRBJ2-1,TRBV7-9,many,TGTGCCAGCATCCTAGCAAATGAGCAGTTCTTC,CASILANEQFF
TRBD2,TRBJ2-1,TRBV5-1,many,TGCGCCAGCGGAGCGGGAGGGCCTTCCGAGCAGTTCTTC,CASGAGGPSEQFF
TRBD2,TRBJ2-7,TRBV5-6,once,TGTGCCAGCAGCTTTACCCGGGAGGTCGAGCAGTACTTC,CASSFTREVEQYF
TRBD2,TRBJ2-1,TRBV3-1,NA,TGTGCCAGCACCGAAGGGAGCGGGGTCTACAATGAGCAGTTCTTC,CASTEGSGVYNEQFF
TRBD2,TRBJ2-1,TRBV7-6,many,TGTGCCAGCAGCGTTAGACTAGCGGGAGAAGATGAGCAGTTCTTC,CASSVRLAGEDEQFF
TRBD2,TRBJ2-1,TRBV5-4,NA,TGTGCCAGCAGCAGGGGCGGGAGCCCCTCCTACAATGAGCAGTTCTTC,CASSRGGSPSYNEQFF
NA,TRBJ2-1,TRBV14,many,TGTGCCAGCAGGGCAGGGTCGGGTCAATTTGATGAGCAGTTCTTC,CASRAGSGQFDEQFF